This TCR beta chain emerged from a study of blood T cell repertoires in COVID-19 (dated by TCRdb to 2019 to 2021). A note on the overall study: Samples from collaborators originated in the United States, Italy and Spain and spanned both the acute and convalescent phases of COVID-19. The prospective study material was composed of cDNA or gDNA derived from T cells, B-cell-depleted T cells, or PBMCs. Deeply sampled blood TCRbeta repertoires from subjects exposed to, actively infected with, or recovered from COVID-19 were included in the dataset. The repertoires were made available in a free public database intended to serve as a resource for research on the immune response to SARS-CoV-2. The samples were drawn from two sources: the first 160 participants of the ongoing ImmuneRACE study, and over 1,000 subjects contributed by 6 global collaborators. A de-identified subject ID, COVID-19 status, age in years and sex were almost always included in the sample metadata. Where HLA class I and class II types were available, the types were taken from metadata supplied by the sample provider, not from assay-based typing. Overall study outcomes, separate from this receptor: How much clinical and demographic metadata was included differed by source and by participant, and the metadata was provided uncurated.

The collaborating institutions used their own protocols to collect whole blood in K2EDTA tubes. For TCRbeta analysis, collaborators shipped samples as frozen whole blood, isolated PBMCs, or DNA extracted from either of those sample types. The immunoSEQ Assay, a bias-controlled multiplex PCR, was used to amplify TCRbeta CDR3 regions from genomic DNA. The authors' pipeline ran thus. The number of nucleated cells in each sample was estimated from the amplification of reference gene primers within the assay. Sequence reads were collapsed and filtered to measure the absolute abundance of every unique TCRbeta CDR3 rearrangement. For each sample, productive Simpson clonality was calculated by taking the square root of Simpson's diversity index across productive rearrangements. TCRdb took this table from immuneACCESS and kept in-frame rearrangements with V and J called. Such tables lack part of the clones; where checked against another copy, unresolved V genes explain under half of the gap, and the rest is unexplained. V, J and clone size are those of that table, while D and trimming were read from the DNA. A total of more than 200,000 clones appear in this sample, around 84% of them only once. The ten top clones hold over 4.5% of the sample.

Germline trimming: 5 bases from V, 3 bases from J; junction bases outside gene matches: 6. The germline V gene provides CDR1 SGHAT and CDR2 FQNNGV. The CDR3 measures 15 amino acids from cysteine to phenylalanine. Only CDR3 DNA is held: 45 bases, read in frame from base 1. In regard to this clone: Its cognate antigen has yet to be identified. Per-nucleotide qualities are absent, and no much larger clonotype sits a single base away.

The source material was peripheral blood. The V gene is TRBV11-2 and the J gene is TRBJ2-3, and TRBD1 matches 9 of the central bases. The origin of this receptor is an elderly man with acute or convalescent COVID-19. The DNA sequence is TGTGCCAGCAGCCGGATACAGGGGGCTACAGATACGCAGTATTTT. This gives the protein CASSRIQGATDTQYF.